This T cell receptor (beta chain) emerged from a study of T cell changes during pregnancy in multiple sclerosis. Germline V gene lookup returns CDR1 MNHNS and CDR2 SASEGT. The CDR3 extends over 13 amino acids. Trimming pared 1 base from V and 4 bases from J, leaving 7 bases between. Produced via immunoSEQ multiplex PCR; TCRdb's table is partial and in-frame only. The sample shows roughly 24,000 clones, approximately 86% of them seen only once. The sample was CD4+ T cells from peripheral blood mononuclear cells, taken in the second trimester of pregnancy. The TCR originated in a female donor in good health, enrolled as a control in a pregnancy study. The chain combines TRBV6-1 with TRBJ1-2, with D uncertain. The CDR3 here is CASSEVGSYGYTF. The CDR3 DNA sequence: TGTGCCAGCAGTGAAGTGGGCAGCTATGGCTACACCTTC.